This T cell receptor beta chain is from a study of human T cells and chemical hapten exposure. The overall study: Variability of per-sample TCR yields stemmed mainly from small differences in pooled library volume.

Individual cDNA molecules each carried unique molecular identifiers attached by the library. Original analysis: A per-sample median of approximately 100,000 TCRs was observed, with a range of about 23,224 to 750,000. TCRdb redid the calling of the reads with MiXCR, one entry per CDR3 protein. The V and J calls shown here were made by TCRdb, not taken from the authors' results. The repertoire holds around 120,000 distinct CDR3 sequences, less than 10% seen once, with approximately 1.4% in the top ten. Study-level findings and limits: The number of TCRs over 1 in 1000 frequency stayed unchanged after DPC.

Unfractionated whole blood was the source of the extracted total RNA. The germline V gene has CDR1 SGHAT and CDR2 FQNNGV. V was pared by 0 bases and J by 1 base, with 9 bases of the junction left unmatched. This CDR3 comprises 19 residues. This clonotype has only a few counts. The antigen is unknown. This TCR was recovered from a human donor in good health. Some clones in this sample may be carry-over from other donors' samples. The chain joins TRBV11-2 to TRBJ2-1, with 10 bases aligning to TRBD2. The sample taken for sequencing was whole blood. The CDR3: CASSLDSGGVVRSYNEQFF. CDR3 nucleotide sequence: TGTGCCAGCAGCTTAGACAGCGGGGGGGTAGTTCGTTCCTACAATGAGCAGTTCTTC.